A selection of T cell receptor beta chains follows, all from one sample in a study of blood T cell repertoires in COVID-19. Profiled with immunoSEQ multiplex PCR; TCRdb holds only in-frame clones, not every one. This sample has 150,000 to 200,000 clones, with about 86% found just once. Sequencing was carried out using peripheral blood. The source is a woman between 65 and 79 years old with acute or convalescent COVID-19. CDR3s include the opening cysteine and the closing phenylalanine or tryptophan. The D gene is left open where the match is weak. Clone size appears in some rows only: once, few, many, or a class for an expanded clone.

>TRBJ2-3|TRBV5-1|-|-
CASSLEGAASADTQYF
TGCGCCAGCAGCTTGGAAGGGGCGGCCTCGGCAGATACGCAGTATTTT
>TRBJ2-1|TRBV14|once|TRBD2
CASSQSGRGDEQFF
TGTGCCAGCAGCCAATCTGGGAGGGGAGATGAGCAGTTCTTC
>TRBJ2-5|TRBV27|-|TRBD1
CASSPGQGYSGETQYF
TGTGCCAGCAGTCCCGGACAGGGCTACTCAGGGGAGACCCAGTACTTC
>TRBJ2-2|TRBV28|-|TRBD2
CASSIGLAGVSTGELFF
TGTGCCAGCAGTATAGGACTAGCGGGAGTCAGCACCGGGGAGCTGTTTTTT
>TRBJ2-3|TRBV28|-|TRBD2
CASSLELAGVSTDTQYF
TGTGCCAGCAGTTTGGAACTAGCGGGGGTTAGCACAGATACGCAGTATTTT
>TRBJ1-1|TRBV5-1|-|-
CASSPTGNTEAFF
TGCGCCAGCAGCCCTACAGGGAACACTGAAGCTTTCTTT
>TRBJ1-2|TRBV4-1|many|TRBD1
CASSQVGRRDREDYGYTF
TGCGCCAGCAGCCAAGTAGGTCGACGGGACAGGGAGGACTATGGCTACACCTTC
>TRBJ1-3|TRBV7-8|-|TRBD1
CASSLAQGQGGNTIYF
TGTGCCAGCAGCTTAGCCCAGGGACAGGGTGGAAACACCATATATTTT
>TRBJ2-4|TRBV4-1|-|TRBD1
CASSRTGTGMSKNIQYF
TGCGCCAGCAGCCGAACCGGGACAGGGATGTCCAAAAACATTCAGTACTTC
>TRBJ2-1|TRBV28|few|-
CASSLTSSYNEQFF
TGTGCCAGCAGCTTAACCAGCTCCTACAATGAGCAGTTCTTC
>TRBJ1-5|TRBV9|-|TRBD1
CASSVGTGNQPQHF
TGTGCCAGCAGCGTGGGGACAGGTAATCAGCCCCAGCATTTT
>TRBJ2-1|TRBV11-2|-|-
CASSLGTGGIYNEQFF
TGTGCCAGCAGCTTAGGAACCGGGGGAATTTACAATGAGCAGTTCTTC
>TRBJ2-1|TRBV9|once|TRBD1
CASSRRTGANSYNEQFF
TGTGCCAGCAGCCGGAGGACAGGGGCTAACTCCTACAATGAGCAGTTCTTC
>TRBJ1-2|TRBV6-2/TRBV6-3|-|-
CASSYGFSRVPLYGYTF
TGTGCCAGCAGTTACGGGTTTTCCAGGGTCCCCCTATATGGCTACACCTTC
>TRBJ1-2|TRBV6-5|-|-
CASSPRRDYGYTF
TGTGCCAGCAGTCCGAGACGGGACTATGGCTACACCTTC
>TRBJ1-1|TRBV11-3|once|-
CASSSSNRSPYQAFF
TGTGCCAGCAGCTCATCAAACAGGTCCCCCTACCAAGCTTTCTTT
>TRBJ2-7|TRBV6-2/TRBV6-3|-|-
CASSRETRYEQYF
TGTGCCAGCAGCCGCGAAACTCGATACGAGCAGTACTTC
>TRBJ2-3|TRBV7-2|-|-
CASSLARVRTDTQYF
TGTGCCAGCAGCCTCGCGCGGGTACGCACAGATACGCAGTATTTT
>TRBJ2-3|TRBV6-5|-|-
CASSRGGVGTDTQYF
TGTGCCAGCAGTCGCGGCGGGGTAGGCACAGATACGCAGTATTTT
>TRBJ2-7|TRBV9|-|TRBD1
CASSPGQGTYEQYF
TGTGCCAGCAGCCCGGGACAGGGGACCTACGAGCAGTACTTC
>TRBJ1-2|TRBV3-1/TRBV3-2|-|-
CASSPHRSRLANYGYTF
TGTGCCAGCAGCCCCCACCGAAGCAGACTTGCTAACTATGGCTACACCTTC
>TRBJ2-1|TRBV19|-|TRBD2
CASTNRGGLYNEQFF
TGTGCCAGTACCAATCGGGGGGGCCTATACAATGAGCAGTTCTTC
>TRBJ2-6|TRBV11-2|-|TRBD2
CASSLRLGGSGANVLTF
TGTGCCAGCAGCTTGCGACTCGGGGGGTCTGGGGCCAACGTCCTGACTTTC
>TRBJ2-7|TRBV10-3|-|TRBD1
CAISEPRTGLVYEQYF
TGTGCCATCAGTGAGCCCAGGACAGGGTTAGTCTACGAGCAGTACTTC